The 22 T cell receptor beta chains in this list originate from one sample, sequenced in a study of blood T cells in healthy people across ages. A sample-barcoded 5' primer and a J-beta primer mix were used in a second PCR of roughly 7 to 12 cycles. TCRdb redid the calling of the 5' RACE reads with MiXCR, one entry per CDR3 protein. The sample holds 450,000 to 600,000 distinct CDR3 sequences; about 25% are singletons and the top ten take approximately 3.6%. These data were likewise used in another study, on T cells of mothers and their children.

Sequencing was carried out using blood. These receptor sequences come from a boy between 2 and 10 years old in good health.

This clonotype was seen a handful of times. J is TRBJ2-5 and V is TRBV7-9; unclear D gene. The J call may not be correct, given that the DNA end is closer to TRBJ2-1. Germline V lookup: CDR1 SEHNR, CDR2 FQNEAQ (reference sequence). The CDR3 has 12 residues. CDR3 coding DNA: TGTGCCAGCAGCTTAGGAGAAGGTGAGCAGTTCTTC. It yields the protein CASSLGEGEQFF.

The chain recombines TRBV10-1 with TRBJ2-5; D might be TRBD1 (5 bases). This CDR3 spans 14 amino acids. Trimming left V 0 bases short and J 5 bases short, with 10 bases between. Germline loops: CDR1 WNHNN, CDR2 SYGVQD (reference sequence). The CDR3 region has the DNA TGCGCCAGCAGTGAGTCGCAGGGTTTCGAGACCCAGTACTTC. Encoded protein: CASSESQGFETQYF.

The chain couples TRBV2 to TRBJ1-5, with TRBD1 matching 7 bases. Looked up from germline, CDR1 is SNHLY and CDR2 is FYNNEI. The CDR3 contains 15 residues. The V gene end was trimmed by 4 bases and the J gene end by 9 bases; junction bases not matched to a gene: 12. The CDR3 DNA reads as TGTGCCAGCAGTGTCCGACAGGGTTCGCTAACGCCCCAGCATTTT. This encodes CASSVRQGSLTPQHF.

This clonotype has a count of ten or more. The rearrangement links TRBV10-3 to TRBJ2-1; 8 bases are a match to TRBD2. J gave up 7 bases and V 2 bases, and 13 bases lay outside the gene matches. The CDR3 is 17 residues long. Per germline, CDR1 ENHRY and CDR2 SYGVKD. The CDR3 DNA follows: TGTGCCATCAGTGAGAGCGCTAGCGGGTTTAGTACGAATGAGCAGTTCTTC. Its translation is CAISESASGFSTNEQFF.

Only a few counts were recorded for this clonotype. V gene TRBV5-1 combines with J gene TRBJ2-4; D may be TRBD2 (6 bases). Germline V lookup: CDR1 SGHRS, CDR2 YFSETQ. V was shortened by 3 bases and J by 8 bases, with 18 bases between the two germline ends. CDR3 size: 15 residues. The CDR3 nucleotides are TGCGCCAGCAGCTCTACCGGCAGGACGGGAGACATTCAGTACTTC. Translation gives CASSSTGRTGDIQYF.

A few counts support this clonotype. The chain joins TRBV2 to TRBJ2-4, with TRBD1 identical over 10 bases. The junction had 14 bases not matched to a gene; V was cut back by 6 bases and J by 3 bases. Germline V CDR1 and CDR2: SNHLY, FYNNEI. The CDR3 covers 18 residues. CDR3 bases: TGTGCCAGCAGGAGACAGGGGGCGCGTGGATCATACAAAAACATTCAGTACTTC. It codes for CASRRQGARGSYKNIQYF.

This chain uses TRBV28 with TRBJ2-1, with 10 bases identical to TRBD1. Germline CDR1 reads MDHEN; CDR2 reads SYDVKM. The CDR3 covers 16 residues. With 5 bases clipped from V and 5 bases from J, the junction kept 9 bases outside the gene matches. CDR3 protein: CASSPWDRGIHNEQFF. Here the CDR3 DNA reads TGTGCCAGCAGTCCCTGGGACAGGGGAATCCACAATGAGCAGTTCTTC.

In this sample, this clonotype turned up a few times. J is TRBJ2-7 and V is TRBV6-5; 7 bases are a match to TRBD1. This CDR3 has 17 amino acids. Per germline, CDR1 MNHEY and CDR2 SVGAGI. The trim removed 0 bases at V and 1 base at J, leaving 9 bases unmatched. CDR3 sequence reads: CASSYSITGARSYEQYF. The CDR3, as DNA: TGTGCCAGCAGTTACTCGATAACAGGGGCCCGATCCTACGAGCAGTACTTC.

The chain couples TRBV18 to TRBJ2-4; D is undetermined. Germline-derived CDR1 and CDR2 are KGHSH and LQKENI. The CDR3 length is 15 residues. Trimming pared 1 base from V and 0 bases from J, leaving 7 bases between. The DNA of the CDR3 is TGTGCCAGCTCACCACGGTACCTAGCCAAAAACATTCAGTACTTC. It specifies CASSPRYLAKNIQYF.

This clonotype was picked up many times. The chain combines TRBV29-1 with TRBJ1-4; 9 bases line up with TRBD1. Germline V lookup: CDR1 SQVTM, CDR2 ANQGSEA. With 6 bases clipped from V and 8 bases from J, the junction kept 7 bases outside the gene matches. The CDR3 has 13 amino acids. In nucleotides, the CDR3 is TGCAGCGTGGGGGGACAGGGAGCCGAAAAACTGTTTTTT. Residues: CSVGGQGAEKLFF.

The chain links TRBV4-1 to TRBJ2-5; tentative D call: TRBD2 (7 bases). Germline-derived CDR1 and CDR2 are MGHRA and YSYEKL. V gave up 5 bases and J gave up 3 bases, with 22 bases separating them. The CDR3 contains 17 residues. The CDR3: CASSSTGGRGTKETQYF. CDR3 DNA sequence: TGCGCCAGCAGCTCCACCGGGGGGCGGGGGACCAAAGAGACCCAGTACTTC.

This clonotype was counted a few times. This rearrangement joins TRBV14 to TRBJ2-7, with unresolved D. CDR3 size: 13 residues. Germline CDR1 reads SGHDN; CDR2 reads FVKESK. Trimming took 4 bases from V and 3 from J, leaving 10 bases between them. The CDR3 reads CASSRSKNYEQYF. The DNA for the CDR3 is TGTGCCAGCAGCCGGTCCAAAAACTACGAGCAGTACTTC.

Comments on this clonotype: One end of the junction varies from germline; a read error may be responsible. V and J are TRBV12-3 or TRBV12-4 and TRBJ2-3; 9 positions match TRBD2. This CDR3 has 16 residues. The CDR3 region has the DNA TGTGCCAGCAGTTTGCGGACTAGCGTTGGAGCAGATGCGCAGTATTTT. It translates to CASSLRTSVGADAQYF.

The chain joins TRBV2 to TRBJ2-5; D remains ambiguous. The CDR3 is 12 residues long. The V end was cut by 6 bases, the J end by 5 bases, with 10 bases between. Germline assignment: CDR1 SNHLY and CDR2 FYNNEI. The CDR3 DNA sequence: TGTGCCAGCAGGGGCCTCGAGGAGACCCAGTACTTC. It codes for CASRGLEETQYF. Looking up the rest from reference TRBV2 and TRBJ2-5 gives the full variable domain: EPEVTQTPSHQVTQMGQEVILRCVPISNHLYFYWYRQILGQKVEFLVSFYNNEISEKSEIFDDQFSVERPDGSNFTLKIRSTKLEDSAMYFCASRGLEETQYFGPGTRLLVL.

This chain joins TRBV3-1 and TRBJ2-3; TRBD2 matches 11 bases. The V and J ends lost 1 base and 2 bases, in that order; junction bases with no gene match: 2. The CDR3 spans 16 residues. The V gene's germline CDR1 is LGHDT and CDR2 YNNKEL (reference sequence). The CDR3 loop is CASSQGLAGFTDTQYF. In DNA form, the CDR3 reads TGTGCCAGCAGCCAAGGACTAGCGGGGTTCACAGATACGCAGTATTTT.

This sequence joins TRBV30 and TRBJ2-6, with a possible D match to TRBD2 (5 bases). Germline lookup yields CDR1 GTSNPN and CDR2 SVGIG (reference sequence). Trimming removed 5 bases at V and 0 bases at J, with 11 bases between. The CDR3 covers 15 residues. CDR3 sequence reads: CAWAPGISGANVLTF. The CDR3 nucleotides read TGTGCCTGGGCCCCCGGGATCTCTGGGGCCAACGTCCTGACTTTC.

The V and J genes are TRBV2 and TRBJ2-2; 13 positions match TRBD2. The CDR3 has 15 amino acids. The trim removed 4 bases at V and 6 bases at J, leaving 2 bases unmatched. Germline CDR1 SNHLY, CDR2 FYNNEI. CDR3 sequence reads: CASSAGLAGPGELFF. The CDR3, as DNA: TGTGCCAGCAGTGCGGGACTAGCGGGGCCCGGGGAGCTGTTTTTT.

This clonotype was seen only a few times. CDR3 sequence (DNA): TGTGCCAGCAGCCAGCCAGCAAGGGGACAGACATCTAGCACAGATACGCAGTATTTT. Translated, it gives CASSQPARGQTSSTDTQYF. The rearrangement links TRBV3-1 to TRBJ2-3; TRBD1 agrees at 7 bases. CDR1 LGHDT and CDR2 YNNKEL come from the germline V gene (reference sequence). The CDR3 extends over 19 amino acids. V was pared by 3 bases and J by 0 bases, with 15 bases of the junction left unmatched.

This sequence joins TRBV10-3 and TRBJ1-1; D is perhaps TRBD1 (6 bases). V lost 0 bases to trimming and J lost 3 bases, with 11 bases between them. Germline V gene sequence: CDR1 ENHRY, CDR2 SYGVKD. This CDR3 contains 15 residues. CDR3 in DNA: TGTGCCATCAGTGAGTCGAACGGGGGGCACACTGAAGCTTTCTTT. It specifies CAISESNGGHTEAFF.

This clonotype has just a few counts. The chain has TRBV30 and TRBJ2-7, with D perhaps TRBD2 (6 bases). Germline V gives CDR1 GTSNPN, CDR2 SVGIG (reference sequence). This CDR3 comprises 12 residues. V lost 4 bases and J 3 bases, leaving 10 bases between the germline ends. CDR3 in DNA: TGTGCCTGGACCGCGGAGGGCTACGAGCAGTACTTC. This translates into CAWTAEGYEQYF.

The chain employs TRBV12-3 or TRBV12-4 and TRBJ2-2; D is unresolved. Between the trimmed V and J ends, which lost 6 bases and 3 bases, there was a span of 11 bases. This CDR3 comprises 14 residues. The CDR3 spells CASSPSLYTGELFF. As DNA, the CDR3 is TGTGCCAGCAGCCCCTCGCTTTACACCGGGGAGCTGTTTTTT.

This clonotype was detected ten times or more. This chain joins TRBV5-1 and TRBJ1-6; 10 nucleotides match TRBD1. The ends lost 4 bases at V and 5 bases at J; junction bases unmatched: 3. The CDR3 spans 15 residues. Germline V gives CDR1 SGHRS, CDR2 YFSETQ. In DNA form, the CDR3 reads TGCGCCAGCAGCGCGGGACAGGGGAATAATTCACCCCTCCACTTT. Amino acid sequence: CASSAGQGNNSPLHF.